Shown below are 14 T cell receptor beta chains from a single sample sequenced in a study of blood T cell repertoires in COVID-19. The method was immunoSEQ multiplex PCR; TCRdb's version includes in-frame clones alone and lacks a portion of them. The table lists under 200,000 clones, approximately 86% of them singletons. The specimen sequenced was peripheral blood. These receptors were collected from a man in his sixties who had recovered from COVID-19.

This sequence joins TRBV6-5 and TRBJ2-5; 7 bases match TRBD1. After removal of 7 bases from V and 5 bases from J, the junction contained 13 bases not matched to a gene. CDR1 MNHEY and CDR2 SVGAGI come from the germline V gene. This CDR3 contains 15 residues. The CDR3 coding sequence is TGTGCCAGCACTCCCGTTCGAGGGGGCGCGGAGACCCAGTACTTC. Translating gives CASTPVRGGAETQYF.

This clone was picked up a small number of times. Here the CDR3 reads CASTGSGGYGYTF. DNA for the CDR3: TGTGCCAGTACAGGGAGCGGGGGCTATGGCTACACCTTC. The gene calls are TRBV3-1 (or the pseudogene TRBV3-2) and TRBJ1-2, with D perhaps TRBD1 (6 bases). Trimming cost V 9 bases and J 4 bases, with 15 bases left between them. Looked up from germline, CDR1 is LGHDT and CDR2 is YNNKEL (reference sequence). The CDR3 has 13 residues.

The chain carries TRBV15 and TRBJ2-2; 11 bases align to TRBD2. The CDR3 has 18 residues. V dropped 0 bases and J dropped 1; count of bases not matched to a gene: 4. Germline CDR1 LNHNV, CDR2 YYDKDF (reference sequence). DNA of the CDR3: TGTGCCACCAGCAGAGAGGCTAGCGGGGGGCGGAACACCGGGGAGCTGTTTTTT. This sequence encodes CATSREASGGRNTGELFF.

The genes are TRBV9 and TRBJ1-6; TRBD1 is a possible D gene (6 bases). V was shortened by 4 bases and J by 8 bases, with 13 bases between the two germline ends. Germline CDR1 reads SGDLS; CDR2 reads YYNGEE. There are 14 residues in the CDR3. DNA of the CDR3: TGTGCCAGCAGCCCTCGGACAGAAGATTCACCCCTCCACTTT. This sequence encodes CASSPRTEDSPLHF. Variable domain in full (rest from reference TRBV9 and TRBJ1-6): DSGVTQTPKHLITATGQRVTLRCSPRSGDLSVYWYQQSLDQGLQFLIQYYNGEERAKGNILERFSAQQFPDLHSELNLSSLELGDSALYFCASSPRTEDSPLHFGNGTRLTVT.

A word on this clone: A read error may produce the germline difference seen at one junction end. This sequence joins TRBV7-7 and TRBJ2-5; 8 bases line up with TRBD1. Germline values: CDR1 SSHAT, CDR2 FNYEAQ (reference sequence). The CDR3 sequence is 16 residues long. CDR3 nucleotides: TGTGCTAGCAGCTTAGCAAGGACAGGGAACCAAGAGACCCAGTACTTC. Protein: CASSLARTGNQETQYF. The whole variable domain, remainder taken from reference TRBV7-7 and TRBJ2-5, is GAGVSQSPRYKVTKRGQDVTLRCDPISSHATLYWYQQALGQGPEFLTYFNYEAQPDKSGLPSDRFSAERPEGSISTLTIQRTEQRDSAMYRCASSLARTGNQETQYFGPGTRLLVL.

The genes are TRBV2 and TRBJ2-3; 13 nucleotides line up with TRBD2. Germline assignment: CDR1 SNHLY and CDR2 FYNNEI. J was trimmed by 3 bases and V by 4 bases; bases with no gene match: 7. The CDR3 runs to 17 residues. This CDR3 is CASSVTGTSGITDTQYF. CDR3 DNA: TGTGCCAGCAGTGTCACCGGGACTAGCGGGATAACAGATACGCAGTATTTT.

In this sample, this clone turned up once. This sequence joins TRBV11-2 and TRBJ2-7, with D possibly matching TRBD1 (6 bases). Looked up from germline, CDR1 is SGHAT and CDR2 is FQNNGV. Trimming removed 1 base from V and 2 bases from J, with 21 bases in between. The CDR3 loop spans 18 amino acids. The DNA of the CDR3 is TGTGCCAGCAGCTTAGCCACACCGGGACACTCTGACACCTACGAGCAGTACTTC. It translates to CASSLATPGHSDTYEQYF.

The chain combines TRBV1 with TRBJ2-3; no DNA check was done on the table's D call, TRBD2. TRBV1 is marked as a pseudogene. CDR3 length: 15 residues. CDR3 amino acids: CTSSPVTSGTDTQYF. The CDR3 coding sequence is TGCACCAGCAGCCCGGTGACTTCGGGCACAGATACGCAGTATTTT.

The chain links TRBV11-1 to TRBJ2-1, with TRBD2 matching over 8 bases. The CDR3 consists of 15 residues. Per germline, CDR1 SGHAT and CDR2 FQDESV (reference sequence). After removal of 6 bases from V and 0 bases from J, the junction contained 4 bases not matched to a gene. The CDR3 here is CASSSTSGSYNEQFF. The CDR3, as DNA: TGTGCCAGCAGTTCTACTAGCGGCTCCTACAATGAGCAGTTCTTC. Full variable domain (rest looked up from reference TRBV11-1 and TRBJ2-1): EAEVAQSPRYKITEKSQAVAFWCDPISGHATLYWYRQILGQGPELLVQFQDESVVDDSQLPKDRFSAERLKGVDSTLKIQPAELGDSAMYLCASSSTSGSYNEQFFGPGTRLTVL.

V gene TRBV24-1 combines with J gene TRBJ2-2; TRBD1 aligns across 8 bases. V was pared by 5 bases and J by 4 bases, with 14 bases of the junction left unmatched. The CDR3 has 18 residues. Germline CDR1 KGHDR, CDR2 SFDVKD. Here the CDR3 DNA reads TGTGCCACCAGTGGGGGACCGGGACAGGCTGGGCTCACCGGGGAGCTGTTTTTT. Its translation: CATSGGPGQAGLTGELFF.

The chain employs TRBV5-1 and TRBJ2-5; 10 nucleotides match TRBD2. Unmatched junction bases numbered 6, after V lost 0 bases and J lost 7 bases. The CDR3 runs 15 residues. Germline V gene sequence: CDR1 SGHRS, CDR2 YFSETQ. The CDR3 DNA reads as TGCGCCAGCAGCTTGGTAACTAGCGGGGATGGGACCCAGTACTTC. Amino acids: CASSLVTSGDGTQYF. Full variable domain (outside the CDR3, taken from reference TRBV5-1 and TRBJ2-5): KAGVTQTPRYLIKTRGQQVTLSCSPISGHRSVSWYQQTPGQGLQFLFEYFSETQRNKGNFPGRFSGRQFSNSRSEMNVSTLELGDSALYLCASSLVTSGDGTQYFGPGTRLLVL.

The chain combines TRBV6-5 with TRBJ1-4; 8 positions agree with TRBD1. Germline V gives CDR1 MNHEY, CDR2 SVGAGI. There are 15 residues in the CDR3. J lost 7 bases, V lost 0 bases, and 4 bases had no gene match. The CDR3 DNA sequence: TGTGCCAGCAGTTACTCGCAGGGGGCAGGTGAAAAACTGTTTTTT. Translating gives CASSYSQGAGEKLFF.

CDR3 in amino acids: CASSRGGWASEQYF. CDR3 coding DNA: TGTGCCAGCAGCCGAGGGGGCTGGGCGAGCGAGCAGTACTTC. The chain links TRBV14 to TRBJ2-7; 7 bases align to TRBD1. Germline V CDR1 and CDR2: SGHDN, FVKESK. V shed 4 bases and J 6 bases; nucleotides not matched to a gene: 9. This CDR3 spans 14 amino acids.

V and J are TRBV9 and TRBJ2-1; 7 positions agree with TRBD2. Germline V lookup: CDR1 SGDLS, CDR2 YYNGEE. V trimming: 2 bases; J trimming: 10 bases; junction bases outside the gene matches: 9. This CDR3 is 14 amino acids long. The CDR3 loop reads CASSVAHSGDEQFF. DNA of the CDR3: TGTGCCAGCAGCGTTGCCCACAGCGGGGACGAGCAGTTCTTC.